The clone carrying this TCR beta chain has only a few counts. This sample is drawn from a study of CD8 T cells in ankylosing spondylitis. Each TCR beta library was made by quantitative 5'-RACE that incorporated molecular barcodes. TCRdb itself ran the 5' RACE reads through MiXCR, one entry per CDR3 protein. The sample carries around 340,000 distinct CDR3 sequences, about 15% recorded once. CDR3 size: 15 residues. V lost 4 bases and J lost 1; bases outside the gene matches: 7. Germline assignment: CDR1 DFQATT and CDR2 SNEGSKA (reference sequence). The chain uses TRBV20-1 and TRBJ2-3; the match to TRBD2 covers 8 bases. Material: blood, either unsorted or a sorted T cell fraction (not recorded which). This clonotype was obtained from a male donor with ankylosing spondylitis or in good health (not recorded which). The CDR3 loop is CSATPGLGRTDTQYF. The DNA for the CDR3 is TGCAGTGCTACCCCGGGACTAGGTCGCACAGATACGCAGTATTTT.